The entry below describes one T cell receptor beta chain. It lacks a known antigen. It has no much larger one-base neighbor in the sample; base qualities were not kept. The data were obtained in a study of neoadjuvant nivolumab and ipilimumab in lung cancer (TCRdb year 2020). The study in broad terms: Nivolumab was administered intravenously at 3 mg/kg on days 1, 15 and 29, and in the combination arm ipilimumab 1 mg/kg was added on day 1 only. The primary trial endpoint was the major pathologic response (MPR) rate in the intention-to-treat population in each study arm. In the trial, under 45 patients with operable NSCLC were treated, of whom 23 were randomized to nivolumab monotherapy and around 21 to nivolumab plus ipilimumab. The study compared TCR repertoires in pretherapy (baseline) peripheral blood with TCR repertoires in tumors resected at surgery following neoadjuvant immune checkpoint blockade. Seven patients had matched pretherapy and resected tumor pairs analyzed, with four treated with nivolumab and three with nivolumab plus ipilimumab.

CDR1 is given as GTSNPN and CDR2 as SVGIG, both from the germline V gene (reference sequence). Reading from cysteine to phenylalanine, the CDR3 counts 13 amino acids. Only the CDR3 part of the read is kept: 39 bases, read in frame from the first base. V is reduced by 5 bases and J by 3 bases, leaving a spacing of 10 bases between them. The paper as a whole reports these results and caveats: Compared with tumor-adjacent uninvolved lung, resected tumors had greater TCR richness and clonality, and increases showed up in more of the dual-therapy-treated tumors. There was no significant correlation between TCR clonality and pathologic tumor regression, and just a single major-pathologic-response sample was available for the clonality-regression analysis. From pretherapy to surgery, tumor T-cell richness and clonality went up in three of three dual-therapy tumors, versus only two of four nivolumab-treated tumors. A small number of samples was subjected to TCR sequencing. A positive correlation was observed between pretherapy blood TCR richness and richness in tumors resected after neoadjuvant therapy (Spearman R of about 0.8).

According to the study, the label for this sample's time point signals: at surgical resection after neoadjuvant nivolumab +/- ipilimumab. Samples were obtained from the phase 2 randomized NEOSTAR trial, in which neoadjuvant nivolumab or nivolumab plus ipilimumab followed by surgery was tested in operable NSCLC. Libraries were made using the immunoSEQ multiplex PCR assay. Concerning the study's data processing: Repertoires were summarized by richness and clonality, and significantly expanded and contracted clones were identified between pre- and post-therapy samples. TCRdb re-hosts the immuneACCESS table, in-frame sequences only. Its copies lack some clones; in the studies checked, an unresolved V gene accounts for under half of them, and the cause for the rest is not known. The V and J calls and the clone size are those of that table, but D and trimming were determined from the DNA. This sample lists 18,000 or so clones; almost 80% were detected once. Clones ranked in the top ten supply roughly 9.1% of the sample.

The sequence was obtained from an adult with non-small cell lung cancer. The sample here was tumor tissue, taken after neoadjuvant nivolumab, alone or with ipilimumab, at or shortly before surgery. The chain couples TRBV30 to TRBJ1-4; no D gene call is confident. CDR3 sequence: CAWDGNSNEKLFF. The nucleotide sequence reads as follows: TGTGCCTGGGATGGGAACTCTAATGAAAAACTGTTTTTT.